This entry features one T cell receptor (beta chain) sequence. The target antigen is unknown. At one boundary the junction diverges from the germline segment, which might be a read error. Other nucleotide sequences in the sample specify the same CDR3. Germline V gives CDR1 WNHNN, CDR2 SYGVQD (reference sequence). This CDR3 has 14 residues. After autologous stem cell transplantation all patients relapsed, and prior brentuximab vedotin exposure differed between cohorts. Relapsed/refractory classical Hodgkin lymphoma patients had complete, partial or progressive responses. The data originate from a study of PD-1 blockade in classical Hodgkin lymphoma. Produced via immunoSEQ multiplex PCR; TCRdb's table is partial and in-frame only. The table records about 46,000 clones, around three quarters of them present only once. General study findings and limits: Reasons behind the repertoire differences stay unclear, perhaps disease activity or earlier therapy. Baseline diversity was lower in partial responders and progressors than complete responders.

This material consisted of peripheral blood mononuclear cells (PBMCs), taken before the second cycle of nivolumab. The rearrangement joins TRBV10-1 to TRBJ1-2, with D hard to call. The receptor comes from a human donor with classical Hodgkin lymphoma. The CDR3 coding sequence is TGCGCCAGCAGTGCTGGAGGAGACAACTACGGCTACACCTTC. Translating gives CASSAGGDNYGYTF.